The 12 T cell receptor beta chains listed next were all sequenced from one sample in a study of CD8+ T cells in alopecia areata. It was cDNA, reverse transcribed from extracted RNA, that served as the sequencing template. Profiled with immunoSEQ multiplex PCR; TCRdb holds only in-frame clones, not every one. The table lists about 9,000 clones, with no singletons. Sorting of pooled cutaneous lymph node cells used CD4, CD8alpha, NKG2D, NKG2ACE and other markers. Sequencing used CD8+ T cells sorted from a lymph node. Source of these receptors: a C3H/HeJ mouse with alopecia areata. For this mouse line, the MHC haplotype is H2-k.

This clone was counted many times. The genes and germline here are from mouse. The read ends 4 residues early relative to the CDR3; the germline J gene fills the gap. V and J are TRBV19 and TRBJ2-2, with 11 nucleotides matching TRBD2. Germline trimming cut 6 bases from V and 2 bases from J; bases unmatched to any gene: 3. This CDR3 spans 15 amino acids. The V gene's germline CDR1 is FNHDT and CDR2 SITEND (reference sequence). CDR3 DNA, as far as it was read: TGTGCCAGCATCGACTGGGGGGGGAACACCGGG. As protein: CASIDWGGNTG. The full CDR3 protein is CASIDWGGNTGQLYF.

This clone was counted at least ten times. Germline and genes: mouse. The CDR3 region is CASSRVGGANTGQLYF. The CDR3 bases that were read are TGTGCTAGCAGTAGGGTGGGGGGGGCGAACACCGGG. This sequence joins TRBV17 and TRBJ2-2, with TRBD2 identical over 8 bases. The DNA ends 4 residues before the CDR3 does, and the rest of the CDR3 is filled in from the germline J gene. The V segment lost 3 bases and the J segment 2 bases; nucleotides outside the gene matches: 5. This CDR3 has 16 amino acids. Germline CDR1 reads MNHDT; CDR2 reads YYDKIL.

This clone was picked up many times. Genes and germline come from the mouse. The CDR3 end falls 4 residues outside the read, so it is completed with the germline J gene. The rearrangement uses TRBV13-2 and TRBJ2-7; 11 bases map to TRBD1. The CDR3 is made up of 14 amino acids. Germline V gene lookup returns CDR1 NNHNN and CDR2 SYGAGS (reference sequence). The CDR3 spells CASGDADRGHEQYF. The CDR3 bases that were read are TGTGCCAGCGGTGATGCGGACAGGGGGCAT.

A few counts support this clone. Genes and germline are mouse. The read terminates 4 residues before the CDR3 end, so the remaining end is supplied by the germline J gene. V and J are TRBV15 and TRBJ1-1; D is ambiguous. Looked up from germline, CDR1 is SGHND and CDR2 is FRSKSL. With 3 bases removed from V and 4 bases from J, the gap between germline ends came to 9 bases. The CDR3 is made up of 13 amino acids. The chain's CDR3 is CASSFGPLTEVFF. The sequenced part of the CDR3 DNA is TGTGCCAGCAGTTTTGGTCCCCTCACA.

Ten or more counts support this clone. Each gene name is a mouse one. The read terminates 4 residues before the CDR3 end, so the remaining end is supplied by the germline J gene. The gene calls are TRBV5 and TRBJ2-7, with 7 bases that match TRBD1. Germline V gene lookup returns CDR1 LGHNA and CDR2 YNLKQL (reference sequence). The V and J ends lost 5 bases and 1 base, in that order; junction bases with no gene match: 5. The CDR3 has 14 residues. The chain's CDR3 is CASSYRDRSYEQYF. Incomplete CDR3 DNA: TGTGCCAGCAGCTACCGGGACAGATCCTAT.

This clone was counted ten times or more. The genes and germline here are from mouse. The read halts 4 residues ahead of the CDR3 end, with the missing end drawn from the germline J gene. The rearrangement uses TRBV1 and TRBJ2-1, with TRBD2 as a possible D gene (6 bases). CDR1 is NSQYPW and CDR2 is LRSPGD in the germline V gene (reference sequence). V lost 4 bases to trimming and J lost 0 bases, with 16 bases between them. The CDR3 totals 17 residues. The CDR3 protein is CTCSGVWGGLNYAEQFF. The CDR3 DNA, read in part, is TGCACCTGCAGTGGGGTCTGGGGAGGCCTTAACTATGCT.

There are many counts of this clone. Gene names are mouse gene names. The read ends 4 residues before the CDR3 terminus; that terminus is restored from the germline J gene. The chain uses TRBV13-3 and TRBJ2-5; D remains unclear. Trimming cost V 4 bases and J 3 bases, with 12 bases left between them. This CDR3 region has 14 residues. Looked up from germline, CDR1 is NNHDY and CDR2 is SYVADS. CDR3 bases read: TGTGCCAGCAGTTCCACGACACTTCAAGAC. This codes for CASSSTTLQD. The full CDR3 is CASSSTTLQDTQYF.

Judged by abundance, this clone is medium-sized. Mouse gene names and germline throughout. The CDR3 DNA, read in part, is TGTGCTAGCAGTTTATCTTCAGGGGGCACCGGG. This gives the protein CASSLSSGGTG. The entire CDR3 is CASSLSSGGTGQLYF. This chain connects TRBV29 to TRBJ2-2; TRBD1 matches at 7 bases. Coverage ceases 4 residues before the CDR3 finishes, and the germline J gene fills in the end. V lost 0 bases, J lost 4 bases, and 2 bases stayed unmatched. The germline V gene encodes CDR1 MSHET and CDR2 SYDVDS. The length of the CDR3 is 15 residues.

Remarks on this clone: Gene names denote mouse genes. The sequenced fragment ends 4 residues before the CDR3 boundary, so the rest is inferred from the germline J gene. J is TRBJ2-1 and V is TRBV2, with 7 bases fitting TRBD2. The CDR3 spans 14 residues. Germline loops: CDR1 LGHNA, CDR2 YSYQKL. Germline trimming cut 2 bases from V and 4 bases from J; bases unmatched to any gene: 2. CDR3 bases read: TGTGCCAGCAGCCAATTCTGGGGGTATGCT. Its protein is CASSQFWGYA. The whole CDR3 sequence is CASSQFWGYAEQFF.

This clone was observed many times. Mouse names are used for the genes. The CDR3 extends 4 residues past the end of the read, so its final part is completed from the germline J gene. The V call is TRBV1, the J call TRBJ2-7, with 9 positions matching TRBD2. The CDR3 has 17 residues. The germline gives CDR1 NSQYPW, CDR2 LRSPGD (reference sequence). V dropped 0 bases and J dropped 3; count of bases not matched to a gene: 9. CDR3 residues: CTCSADPPTGGIYEQYF. The CDR3 DNA, read in part, is TGCACCTGCAGTGCAGATCCCCCGACTGGGGGAATCTAT. Supplemented by reference TRBV1 and TRBJ2-7, the full variable domain reads VTLLEQNPRWRLVPRGQAVNLRCILKNSQYPWMSWYQQDLQKQLQWLFTLRSPGDKEVKSLPGADYLATRVTDTELRLQVANMSQGRTLYCTCSADPPTGGIYEQYFGPGTRLTVL.

This clone is medium-sized by share. Mouse gene names and germline throughout. The part of the CDR3 DNA that was read is TGCACCTGCAGACCCGGGACAGGGGGGGACACA. It specifies CTCRPGTGGDT. The whole CDR3 protein reads CTCRPGTGGDTEVFF. The chain uses TRBV1 and TRBJ1-1; 11 positions match TRBD1. The CDR3 is cut off 4 residues early in the read; its end comes from the germline J gene. V was pared by 6 bases and J by 3 bases, with 6 bases of the junction left unmatched. CDR3 length: 15 residues. Germline assignment: CDR1 NSQYPW and CDR2 LRSPGD (reference sequence).

In this sample, this clone is medium-sized. Gene labels here are mouse ones. With the read ending 4 residues before the CDR3 end, the germline J gene is used to fill in that end. The chain links TRBV17 to TRBJ2-1; 10 bases line up with TRBD1. CDR1 and CDR2 (germline): MNHDT, YYDKIL. The CDR3 length is 14 residues. V lost 3 bases to trimming and J lost 5 bases; unmatched junction nucleotides: 1. Here the CDR3 reads CASSRDRGNAEQFF. Partial CDR3 DNA: TGTGCTAGCAGTAGGGACAGGGGGAATGCT. The full variable domain, with the rest looked up from reference TRBV17 and TRBJ2-1, is DTTVKQNPRYKLARVGKPVNLICSQTMNHDTMYWYQKKPNQAPKLLLFYYDKILNREADTFEKFQSSRPNNSFCSLYIGSAGLEYSAMYLCASSRDRGNAEQFFGPGTRLTVL.